The clone carrying this TCR beta chain was detected only a few times. Its antigen is unidentified. Expressed TCRB transcripts were sequenced because the entire RNA isolate underwent reverse transcription. Assay used: immunoSEQ multiplex PCR; TCRdb lists only in-frame clones, some missing. Of 900,000 or so clones in the sample, roughly a sixth were seen once. V was pared by 6 bases and J by 5 bases, with 10 bases between. Germline V lookup: CDR1 SGHDN, CDR2 FVKESK. The CDR3 is 12 residues long. The sample belongs to a study of beta chain features in type 1 diabetes. Study-wide points: More deletions and fewer insertions at VDJ junctions were seen in type 1 diabetes patients.

The rearrangement links TRBV14 to TRBJ2-5; D unclear. The sample comprised naive CD4+ T cells from blood. The source is a woman younger than 30 in good health. CDR3 region: CASSPDRETQYF. Written as DNA, the CDR3 is TGTGCCAGCAGTCCTGATCGGGAGACCCAGTACTTC.